One sample yielded the 9 T cell receptor beta chains listed below, sequenced in a study of T cell responses to AZD1222 COVID-19 vaccine. Some clones are missing from TCRdb's copy, which holds only in-frame ones; the method was immunoSEQ multiplex PCR. The sample has roughly 130,000 clones; 75% to 95% are singletons. The sequencing used peripheral blood, collected on day 0 of AZD1222 vaccination. These receptors were obtained from an adult in good health.

The chain joins TRBV28 to TRBJ1-1, with D unclear. Germline CDR1 reads MDHEN; CDR2 reads SYDVKM. The CDR3 has 15 residues. V was shortened by 2 bases and J by 1 base, with 11 bases between the two germline ends. In DNA form, the CDR3 reads TGTGCCAGCAGTTTAAGGCAGCTAAAGAACACTGAAGCTTTCTTT. Encoded protein: CASSLRQLKNTEAFF. Together with reference TRBV28 and TRBJ1-1, the CDR3 gives the full variable domain: DVKVTQSSRYLVKRTGEKVFLECVQDMDHENMFWYRQDPGLGLRLIYFSYDVKMKEKGDIPEGYSVSREKKERFSLILESASTNQTSMYLCASSLRQLKNTEAFFGQGTRLTVV.

This clone was seen once. The CDR3 region has the DNA TGTGCCAGCAGCTTGGTAGGGACTAGCGGTTACGAGCAGTACTTC. It codes for CASSLVGTSGYEQYF. The genes are TRBV7-2 and TRBJ2-7; 11 bases are shared with TRBD2. Trimming took 3 bases from V and 4 from J; bases not matched to a gene: 5. Germline V gene sequence: CDR1 SGHTA, CDR2 FQGNSA. The CDR3 has 15 residues.

The chain employs TRBV28 and TRBJ2-1; a weak D match, TRBD1 (6 bases). Deletions cut 5 bases from V and 2 bases from J, with 19 bases between. Germline V gives CDR1 MDHEN, CDR2 SYDVKM. This CDR3 has 17 residues. The CDR3 loop is CASSTRRTAYAYNEQFF. CDR3 nucleotide sequence: TGTGCCAGCAGTACCCGACGGACAGCCTATGCCTACAATGAGCAGTTCTTC. Filled out from reference TRBV28 and TRBJ2-1, the complete variable domain reads DVKVTQSSRYLVKRTGEKVFLECVQDMDHENMFWYRQDPGLGLRLIYFSYDVKMKEKGDIPEGYSVSREKKERFSLILESASTNQTSMYLCASSTRRTAYAYNEQFFGPGTRLTVL.

The rearrangement links TRBV10-3 to TRBJ1-2; D might be TRBD1 (5 bases). V lost 6 bases and J lost 4, with 15 bases in between. CDR1 and CDR2 from the germline V gene are ENHRY and SYGVKD. The CDR3 sequence is 14 residues long. The CDR3 loop reads CAISFSSGPYGYTF. The CDR3 DNA reads TGTGCCATCAGCTTTTCATCGGGACCCTATGGCTACACCTTC.

The gene calls are TRBV5-6 and TRBJ1-5, with a tentative D call TRBD1 (6 bases). This CDR3 region has 15 residues. Trimming removed 4 bases from V and 3 bases from J, with 14 bases in between. Germline assignment: CDR1 SGHDT and CDR2 YYEEEE. This chain's CDR3 is CASSETGTNNQPQHF. CDR3 DNA sequence: TGTGCCAGCAGCGAAACCGGGACAAACAATCAGCCCCAGCATTTT.

The CDR3 bases are TGTGCCAGCAGTGCCCCAGCGAGCTCCTATAATTCACCCCTCCACTTT. Translation gives CASSAPASSYNSPLHF. This chain joins TRBV6-1 and TRBJ1-6, with D uncertain. The CDR3 is 16 residues long. Trimming shortened V by 4 bases and J by 0 bases, and 10 bases separated the two germline ends. Germline assignment: CDR1 MNHNS and CDR2 SASEGT.

This clone is a singleton in its sample. The rearrangement joins TRBV28 to TRBJ2-7; no definite D call. V lost 6 bases to trimming and J lost 0 bases, with 9 bases between them. This CDR3 has 13 amino acids. Germline CDR1 reads MDHEN; CDR2 reads SYDVKM. CDR3 region: CASRVLTSYEQYF. Here the CDR3 DNA reads TGTGCCAGCAGGGTCCTGACCTCCTACGAGCAGTACTTC.

V and J are TRBV28 and TRBJ2-7, with a weak D call TRBD1 (5 bases). Germline-derived CDR1 and CDR2 are MDHEN and SYDVKM. Trimming left V 7 bases short and J 2 bases short, with 30 bases between. The CDR3 consists of 19 residues. The CDR3 nucleotides are TGTGCCAGCAAAACCGGGCCCATGGACACTAATAGGAAGCCCTACGAGCAGTACTTC. The encoded protein is CASKTGPMDTNRKPYEQYF.

The chain employs TRBV11-3 and TRBJ2-1; perhaps D is TRBD1 or TRBD2 (6 bases each). The germline V gene encodes CDR1 SGHNT and CDR2 YENEEA. The CDR3 extends over 15 amino acids. V was pared by 2 bases and J by 5 bases, with 13 bases between. The CDR3 DNA is TGTGCCAGCAGCTTAAGGGGGGTGGAAAACAATGAGCAGTTCTTC. Its protein product is CASSLRGVENNEQFF.